A selection of T cell receptor beta chains follows, all from one sample in a study of a mutant IDH1 vaccine in newly diagnosed glioma. No cognate antigen is known for these TCRs. Sequenced by immunoSEQ multiplex PCR; TCRdb stores in-frame clones only, minus some. The sample has around 76,000 clones, about 85% seen once. This sample comprised PBMCs, obtained from a glioma patient whose treatment included an IDH1 peptide vaccine. The receptor source for this set is a woman aged 50 to 60 with glioma. The CDR3 runs from the conserved cysteine through the conserved F or W. The order of the fields is D gene, V gene, J gene, clone size, CDR3 protein, CDR3 DNA. A D gene is named only where the DNA matches it firmly. Not all rows give a size; the values are once, few, many and, for expanded clones, a class.

D gene: NA; V gene: TRBV7-3; J gene: TRBJ2-3; clone size: NA; CDR3 protein: CASSPSWTRTDTQYF; CDR3 DNA: TGTGCCAGCAGCCCCAGTTGGACCCGCACAGATACGCAGTATTTT
D gene: NA; V gene: TRBV7-6; J gene: TRBJ2-1; clone size: once; CDR3 protein: CASSSYMSRVDEQFF; CDR3 DNA: TGTGCCAGCAGCTCCTACATGTCACGGGTCGATGAGCAGTTCTTC
D gene: NA; V gene: TRBV5-5; J gene: TRBJ2-7; clone size: NA; CDR3 protein: CASSLFGVNYEQYF; CDR3 DNA: TGTGCCAGCAGCTTGTTCGGGGTAAACTACGAGCAGTACTTC
D gene: TRBD1; V gene: TRBV10-3; J gene: TRBJ2-7; clone size: NA; CDR3 protein: CAIRKTVGQGFYEQYF; CDR3 DNA: TGTGCCATCAGGAAAACGGTGGGACAGGGCTTTTACGAGCAGTACTTC
D gene: NA; V gene: TRBV9; J gene: TRBJ2-3; clone size: NA; CDR3 protein: CASSIVAESTDTQYF; CDR3 DNA: TGTGCCAGCAGCATCGTAGCGGAGAGCACAGATACGCAGTATTTT
D gene: TRBD1; V gene: TRBV29-1; J gene: TRBJ2-2; clone size: NA; CDR3 protein: CSVDTDRDTGELFF; CDR3 DNA: TGCAGCGTCGACACCGACAGGGACACCGGGGAGCTGTTTTTT
D gene: TRBD2; V gene: TRBV28; J gene: TRBJ2-5; clone size: NA; CDR3 protein: CASTGLAVGGETQYF; CDR3 DNA: TGTGCCAGCACAGGACTAGCGGTAGGGGGAGAGACCCAGTACTTC
D gene: TRBD1; V gene: TRBV6-5; J gene: TRBJ1-5; clone size: once; CDR3 protein: CASSYRDRGPEPQHF; CDR3 DNA: TGTGCCAGCAGTTACAGGGACAGAGGCCCGGAGCCCCAGCATTTT
D gene: NA; V gene: TRBV7-2; J gene: TRBJ2-7; clone size: NA; CDR3 protein: CASSLAGVFSYEQYF; CDR3 DNA: TGTGCCAGCAGCTTAGCGGGAGTGTTCTCCTACGAGCAGTACTTC
D gene: TRBD1; V gene: TRBV30; J gene: TRBJ1-5; clone size: few; CDR3 protein: CAWSSGQGGGQPQHF; CDR3 DNA: TGTGCCTGGAGTTCGGGACAGGGCGGGGGACAGCCCCAGCATTTT
D gene: NA; V gene: TRBV19; J gene: TRBJ2-7; clone size: NA; CDR3 protein: CASSIVYMGEQYF; CDR3 DNA: TGTGCCAGTAGTATAGTTTACATGGGCGAGCAGTACTTC
D gene: TRBD2; V gene: TRBV7-6; J gene: TRBJ2-5; clone size: NA; CDR3 protein: CASSQGGLAGAETQYF; CDR3 DNA: TGTGCCAGCAGCCAAGGGGGCCTAGCGGGGGCAGAGACCCAGTACTTC
D gene: NA; V gene: TRBV5-1; J gene: TRBJ2-7; clone size: NA; CDR3 protein: CASSLNYGEQYF; CDR3 DNA: TGCGCCAGCAGCCTGAACTACGGCGAGCAGTACTTC
D gene: NA; V gene: TRBV28; J gene: TRBJ2-1; clone size: NA; CDR3 protein: CASSSTGTPLHEQFF; CDR3 DNA: TGTGCCAGCAGTTCCACCGGGACACCCCTACATGAGCAGTTCTTC
D gene: NA; V gene: TRBV27; J gene: TRBJ2-5; clone size: NA; CDR3 protein: CASSYRNRDQETQYF; CDR3 DNA: TGTGCCAGCAGTTACAGGAACAGAGACCAAGAGACCCAGTACTTC
D gene: TRBD1; V gene: TRBV6-6; J gene: TRBJ1-4; clone size: NA; CDR3 protein: CASSPQTGGNEKLFF; CDR3 DNA: TGTGCCAGCAGTCCCCAAACAGGGGGGAATGAAAAACTGTTTTTT
D gene: TRBD1; V gene: TRBV6-1; J gene: TRBJ1-2; clone size: NA; CDR3 protein: CASNSVRQGQRSYTF; CDR3 DNA: TGTGCCAGCAATTCCGTCCGACAGGGTCAAAGGAGCTACACCTTC
D gene: NA; V gene: TRBV25-1; J gene: TRBJ2-4; clone size: NA; CDR3 protein: CASSEYRLLAKNIQYF; CDR3 DNA: TGTGCCAGCAGTGAATACAGACTCCTAGCCAAAAACATTCAGTACTTC
D gene: TRBD1; V gene: TRBV6-6; J gene: TRBJ1-5; clone size: NA; CDR3 protein: CASNTGQGVNQPQHF; CDR3 DNA: TGTGCCAGCAATACCGGACAGGGGGTCAATCAGCCCCAGCATTTT
D gene: TRBD2; V gene: TRBV5-5; J gene: TRBJ2-7; clone size: NA; CDR3 protein: CARLTGLAGVYEQYF; CDR3 DNA: TGTGCCAGACTGACCGGACTAGCGGGAGTCTACGAGCAGTACTTC
D gene: NA; V gene: TRBV5-4; J gene: TRBJ2-3; clone size: NA; CDR3 protein: CASSPVSGTPIATDTQYF; CDR3 DNA: TGTGCCAGCAGCCCAGTATCCGGGACTCCCATCGCCACAGATACGCAGTATTTT
D gene: NA; V gene: TRBV27; J gene: TRBJ2-3; clone size: NA; CDR3 protein: CASTSWDRIRTDTQYF; CDR3 DNA: TGTGCCAGCACATCATGGGACCGCATACGCACAGATACGCAGTATTTT
D gene: TRBD2; V gene: TRBV9; J gene: TRBJ2-7; clone size: NA; CDR3 protein: CASSVGVAGSSYEQYF; CDR3 DNA: TGTGCCAGCAGCGTAGGGGTAGCGGGGAGCTCCTACGAGCAGTACTTC
D gene: NA; V gene: TRBV14; J gene: TRBJ1-1; clone size: NA; CDR3 protein: CASSRTQNTEAFF; CDR3 DNA: TGTGCCAGCAGCCGCACACAGAACACTGAAGCTTTCTTT
D gene: NA; V gene: TRBV5-1; J gene: TRBJ2-5; clone size: NA; CDR3 protein: CASSLAGQGETQYF; CDR3 DNA: TGCGCCAGCAGCTTGGCCGGCCAAGGAGAGACCCAGTACTTC
D gene: NA; V gene: TRBV28; J gene: TRBJ1-2; clone size: NA; CDR3 protein: CASNLGGWDGYTF; CDR3 DNA: TGTGCCAGCAACCTAGGGGGATGGGATGGCTACACCTTC
D gene: TRBD2; V gene: TRBV5-6; J gene: TRBJ2-1; clone size: NA; CDR3 protein: CASSLALRLAGDDEQFF; CDR3 DNA: TGTGCCAGCAGCTTGGCCTTAAGATTAGCGGGAGACGATGAGCAGTTCTTC
D gene: NA; V gene: TRBV27; J gene: TRBJ2-7; clone size: NA; CDR3 protein: CASSLSPGTGSYEQYF; CDR3 DNA: TGTGCCAGCAGTTTATCCCCAGGGACCGGCTCCTACGAGCAGTACTTC
D gene: NA; V gene: TRBV7-9; J gene: TRBJ1-4; clone size: NA; CDR3 protein: CASSPMGSSEKLFF; CDR3 DNA: TGTGCCAGCAGTCCGATGGGGTCTAGTGAAAAACTGTTTTTT
D gene: NA; V gene: TRBV7-9; J gene: TRBJ2-5; clone size: NA; CDR3 protein: CASSLGWRGEPKETQYF; CDR3 DNA: TGTGCCAGCAGCTTAGGCTGGCGGGGCGAGCCGAAAGAGACCCAGTACTTC
D gene: NA; V gene: TRBV27; J gene: TRBJ1-3; clone size: NA; CDR3 protein: CASSLSGSGNTIYF; CDR3 DNA: TGTGCCAGCAGTTTATCGGGCTCTGGAAACACCATATATTTT
D gene: NA; V gene: TRBV5-6; J gene: TRBJ1-5; clone size: NA; CDR3 protein: CASSGGSANQPQHF; CDR3 DNA: TGTGCCAGCAGCGGCGGGTCCGCCAATCAGCCCCAGCATTTT
D gene: NA; V gene: TRBV7-2; J gene: TRBJ1-2; clone size: NA; CDR3 protein: CASSLGSRGYGYTF; CDR3 DNA: TGTGCCAGCAGCTTAGGTAGCAGGGGCTATGGCTACACCTTC
D gene: NA; V gene: TRBV30; J gene: TRBJ1-1; clone size: NA; CDR3 protein: CAWSVGQGSKTFF; CDR3 DNA: NA
D gene: NA; V gene: TRBV28; J gene: TRBJ1-2; clone size: NA; CDR3 protein: CASSLQGYNYGYTF; CDR3 DNA: TGTGCCAGCAGTTTGCAGGGGTACAACTATGGCTACACCTTC
D gene: NA; V gene: TRBV27; J gene: TRBJ2-3; clone size: NA; CDR3 protein: CASSFIGLYTDTQYF; CDR3 DNA: TGTGCCAGCAGTTTTATCGGACTATACACAGATACGCAGTATTTT
D gene: NA; V gene: TRBV5-1; J gene: TRBJ1-1; clone size: few; CDR3 protein: CASSLEGTGEAFF; CDR3 DNA: TGCGCCAGCAGCTTGGAGGGTACAGGTGAAGCTTTCTTT
D gene: TRBD2; V gene: TRBV7-2; J gene: TRBJ2-5; clone size: NA; CDR3 protein: CASRYSGFYGETQYF; CDR3 DNA: TGTGCCAGCAGATATAGCGGGTTTTACGGAGAGACCCAGTACTTC
D gene: NA; V gene: TRBV7-6; J gene: TRBJ2-2; clone size: NA; CDR3 protein: CASSLEIPRELFF; CDR3 DNA: TGTGCCAGCAGCTTAGAAATCCCCAGGGAGCTGTTTTTT
D gene: NA; V gene: TRBV12-5; J gene: TRBJ1-1; clone size: NA; CDR3 protein: CASGQEGGNTEAFF; CDR3 DNA: TGTGCTAGTGGTCAAGAGGGGGGGAACACTGAAGCTTTCTTT
D gene: TRBD2; V gene: TRBV28; J gene: TRBJ2-3; clone size: once; CDR3 protein: CASSWGTSRSDTQYF; CDR3 DNA: TGTGCCAGCAGTTGGGGGACTAGCAGGTCAGATACGCAGTATTTT
D gene: TRBD1; V gene: TRBV27; J gene: TRBJ1-4; clone size: few; CDR3 protein: CASSTRGRREKLFF; CDR3 DNA: TGTGCCAGCAGTACCAGGGGGCGCCGAGAAAAACTGTTTTTT
D gene: TRBD2; V gene: TRBV10-1; J gene: TRBJ2-1; clone size: NA; CDR3 protein: CASSREGEQFF; CDR3 DNA: TGCGCCAGCAGTCGGGAGGGTGAGCAGTTCTTC
D gene: NA; V gene: TRBV10-3; J gene: TRBJ1-6; clone size: once; CDR3 protein: CAISPIPRAAAGSPLHF; CDR3 DNA: TGTGCCATCAGTCCCATCCCACGGGCTGCGGCTGGATCACCCCTCCACTTT